This TCR beta chain came from a study of blood T cell repertoires in COVID-19. Whole-study context: The study drew acute and convalescent COVID-19 samples from the United States, Italy and Spain. PBMCs, B-cell-depleted T cells, or T cells were the source of the cDNA or gDNA that made up the material.

Participants, 18 to 89 years old, spanned more than 20 US areas. In the study's own analysis: Using reference gene primer amplification, nucleated cell counts were estimated. Data came from immunoSEQ multiplex PCR; TCRdb stores just in-frame clones and leaves some out. V, J and clone size reflect that table, while D and trimming were determined from the DNA. The table has more than 200,000 clones, around 84% seen once. In this sample, this clone turned up a few times. Distinct nucleotide sequences in the sample also encode this CDR3. This clonotype was sampled from a man aged 30 to 39 with acute COVID-19. The sequencing input was PBMCs or T cells enriched from blood (not recorded which).

CDR3 sequence: CASSLAAGGDYGYTF. CDR3 DNA sequence: TGCGCCAGCAGCTTGGCTGCGGGGGGGGACTATGGCTACACCTTC. This sequence joins TRBV5-1 and TRBJ1-2, with D perhaps TRBD1 (5 bases). The length of the CDR3 is 15 residues. The germline gives CDR1 SGHRS, CDR2 YFSETQ. The germline V and J ends were trimmed by 0 bases and 3 bases, with 12 bases remaining between them.